The present TCR beta chain was sequenced within a study of cytomegalovirus exposure and HLA in healthy donors. Study-level points and caveats: Some V segments (TRBV6-2 and TRBV6-3 among them) were excluded as indistinguishable. Sequencing depth across donors, presence/absence analyses assumed, was roughly uniform.

The primer mix had 60 Vbeta and 13 Jbeta primers. Only in-frame clones appear in the TCRdb table, and some are missing; sequencing was by immunoSEQ multiplex PCR. The table records fewer than 200,000 clones, roughly 80% of them present only once. For this clone: The antigen remains undetermined.

Trimming shortened V by 3 bases and J by 4 bases, and 16 bases separated the two germline ends. CDR3 length equals 15 residues. Germline CDR1 and CDR2: SGDLS and YYNGEE. This clonotype was obtained from a young woman in good health and CMV-seronegative. This sequence joins TRBV9 and TRBJ1-2; D unclear. Sequenced sample: PBMCs. The CDR3 coding sequence is TGTGCCAGCAGCGCCGGGGTAGTCCCGTCCTATGGCTACACCTTC. Its translation: CASSAGVVPSYGYTF.